This TCR beta chain was identified during a study of CD8 T cells in Susac syndrome. An amount of RNA that ranged from 0.5 to 1 ug was reverse transcribed with random hexamers. Amplification of TCR beta CDR3 used immunoSEQ multiplex PCR across 54 Vbeta and 13 Jbeta. TCRdb independently ran MiXCR on the immunoSEQ multiplex PCR reads; one entry per CDR3 protein. This sample has some 180,000 distinct CDR3 sequences, with approximately 95% found just once. Negative isolation was used for CD8+ and CD4+ T cells and FACS enrichment for TEMRA cells. The sequence came from a human donor in good health. Specimen: CD4+ T cells from PBMCs.

CDR3 loop: CASSQTSQITYEQYF. In DNA form, the CDR3 reads TGTGCCAGCAGCCAGACATCCCAAATTACCTACGAGCAGTACTTC. This chain uses TRBV7-2 with TRBJ2-7; no definite D call. The CDR3 covers 15 residues. The V end lost 5 bases, the J end lost 2 bases, and 16 bases lay between the germline ends. Germline V gene data show CDR1 as SGHTA and CDR2 as FQGNSA. Full variable domain (remainder filled in from reference TRBV7-2 and TRBJ2-7): GAGVSQSPSNKVTEKGKDVELRCDPISGHTALYWYRQSLGQGLEFLIYFQGNSAPDKSGLPSDRFSAERTGGSVSTLTIQRTQQEDSAVYLCASSQTSQITYEQYFGPGTRLTVT.